The following is a T cell receptor (beta chain) sequence with its context. Its target is not known. No ophthalmopathy progression within 18 months constituted stable Graves' hyperthyroidism. The sample belongs to a study of T cells in Graves' hyperthyroidism and ophthalmopathy. Study-wide background: Blood from the periphery was taken at initial diagnosis, before any treatment.

RNA transcripts served as the template for amplifying TCR beta CDR3 regions. The HTBI primer set drove a first-round RT-PCR of the TCR CDR3. TCRdb independently ran MiXCR on the multiplex PCR reads; one entry per CDR3 protein. The sample holds around 350,000 distinct CDR3 sequences; just under 25% are singletons and the top ten take 73%. V trimming: 1 base; J trimming: 7 bases; junction bases outside the gene matches: 6. This CDR3 is 14 amino acids long. The V gene's germline CDR1 is MGHDK and CDR2 SYGVNS. General study points: Blood also carried most thyroid clonotypes expanded above 0.001.

The genes are TRBV25-1 and TRBJ1-2; 7 positions agree with TRBD1. This receptor was identified in a man aged 50 to 60 with Graves' hyperthyroidism. The sample comprised blood. The CDR3 reads CASSEFGQGGGYTF. CDR3 DNA: TGTGCCAGCAGTGAATTCGGGCAGGGGGGTGGCTACACCTTC.